A selection of T cell receptor beta chains follows, all from one sample in a study of shared clonotypes between healthy human individuals. The assay was immunoSEQ multiplex PCR, and TCRdb's table has in-frame clones only and misses some. The top ten hold more than 0.1% of the sample, which has some 2.1 million clones, 85% to 95% seen once. Sequencing was performed on naive CD4+ T cells sorted from blood. These receptors all come from a man between 18 and 35 years old in good health. Each CDR3 is given with its conserved first and last residue. D genes are given only for firm matches. Only part of the rows carry a size: once, few, many, or a class if the clone is expanded.

D	V	J	size	DNA	CDR3
.	TRBV18	TRBJ2-7	many	TGTGCCAGCTCACCCGCCGTCACCTACGAGCAGTACTTC	CASSPAVTYEQYF
.	TRBV5-6	TRBJ1-4	.	TGTGCCAGCAGCCCAGGCAGGGTAGACGAAAAACTGTTTTTT	CASSPGRVDEKLFF
.	TRBV11-2	TRBJ2-5	.	TGTGCCAGCCTACCAAGTTCGACAGTGCAGACCCAGTACTTC	CASLPSSTVQTQYF
.	TRBV5-4	TRBJ1-1	.	TGTGCCAGCAGCGCCGACCCCCAGGGTGCCGTCACCAAAGCTTTCTTT	CASSADPQGAVTKAFF
.	TRBV5-4	TRBJ1-4	.	TGTGCCAGCAGTTCCTCAACTAATGAAAAACTGTTTTTT	CASSSSTNEKLFF
.	TRBV5-1	TRBJ2-5	.	TGCGCCAGCAGCAATGCGCCAGGGGTAGGGGAGACCCAGTACTTC	CASSNAPGVGETQYF
.	TRBV25-1	TRBJ2-3	.	TGTGCCAGCAGTGAGGAAGGCACAGATACGCAGTATTTT	CASSEEGTDTQYF
TRBD1	TRBV5-1	TRBJ1-4	.	TGCGCCAGCAGCTTGGGGGCCCGACAGGGGGCAGGTGAAAAACTGTTTTTT	CASSLGARQGAGEKLFF
.	TRBV11-2	TRBJ1-4	.	TGTGCCAGCAGCTTAGGGCGGACAACTAATGAAAAACTGTTTTTT	CASSLGRTTNEKLFF
.	TRBV5-4	TRBJ2-7	.	TGTGCCAGCAGCTTGACCGCGGGAAAGTACGAGCAGTACTTC	CASSLTAGKYEQYF
.	TRBV13	TRBJ2-2	.	TGTGCCAGCAGCTTATCCGCGGGGTTGACCAACACCGGGGAGCTGTTTTTT	CASSLSAGLTNTGELFF
.	TRBV7-3	TRBJ2-2	.	TGTGCCAGCAGCTTAGCCGGGACAACGAACACCGGGGAGCTGTTTTTT	CASSLAGTTNTGELFF
TRBD1	TRBV27	TRBJ1-2	.	TGTGCCAGCAGTTCCGAAAGACAGGGCAGTTATGGCTACACCTTC	CASSSERQGSYGYTF
.	TRBV30	TRBJ2-3	.	TGTGCCTGGAGTGCGGCCCTCGGGACAGATACGCAGTATTTT	CAWSAALGTDTQYF
.	TRBV2	TRBJ1-2	.	TGTGCCAGCAGTGAGGGGACGTTCTATGGCTACACCTTC	CASSEGTFYGYTF
TRBD2	TRBV13	TRBJ2-7	.	TGTGCCAGCAGCAAACGAGCGGGGGCTAGCTCCTACGAGCAGTACTTC	CASSKRAGASSYEQYF
.	TRBV7-8	TRBJ1-6	.	TGTGCCAGCAGCTTTGGACTGACGGCTTCTAATTCACCCCTCCACTTT	CASSFGLTASNSPLHF
.	TRBV6-1	TRBJ2-6	.	TGTGCCAGCAGTGACAGGGCCCCTACTGGGGCCAACGTCCTGACTTTC	CASSDRAPTGANVLTF
.	TRBV7-6	TRBJ1-1	.	TGTGCCATCGCCAGAATCAACACTGAAGCTTTCTTT	CAIARINTEAFF
.	TRBV6-1	TRBJ2-7	once	TGTGCCAGCGTAGAGGCAGGGGTGGGATACGAGCAGTACTTC	CASVEAGVGYEQYF
.	TRBV19	TRBJ1-4	.	TGTGCCAGCAACAGGTTAGGTAATGAAAAACTGTTTTTT	CASNRLGNEKLFF
TRBD1	TRBV4-3	TRBJ1-1	.	TGCGCCAGCAGCCAAGGTGGAGGGGGCCGAAACACTGAAGCTTTCTTT	CASSQGGGGRNTEAFF
.	TRBV21-1	TRBJ2-3	once	TGTGCCAGCAGCAACTTAGCGGACCACACAGATACGCAGTATTTT	CASSNLADHTDTQYF
.	TRBV27	TRBJ1-2	.	TGTGCCAGCAGTTCAGTGGGACCTGACTATGGCTACACCTTC	CASSSVGPDYGYTF
TRBD1	TRBV30	TRBJ1-3	once	TGTGCCTGTACGCGGACAGGGGGCAATGGAAACACCATATATTTT	CACTRTGGNGNTIYF
TRBD1	TRBV14	TRBJ2-5	.	TGTGCCAGCAGCCATCCCGGGACAGAAAAGCGGACCCAGTACTTC	CASSHPGTEKRTQYF
.	TRBV5-1	TRBJ1-4	.	TGCGCCAGCAGCTTCCGGGTTGGCACTAATGAAAAACTGTTTTTT	CASSFRVGTNEKLFF
TRBD2	TRBV27	TRBJ2-1	.	TGTGCCAGCAGCCTACCGGGACTAGCGAACAATGAGCAGTTCTTC	CASSLPGLANNEQFF
TRBD2	TRBV6-5	TRBJ2-7	.	TGTGCCAGCAGAGGACTAGCGGGATCCGAGCAGTACTTC	CASRGLAGSEQYF
.	TRBV30	TRBJ1-2	.	TGTGCCTGGAGTGTAAGGAGGAATAACTATGGCTACACCTTC	CAWSVRRNNYGYTF
.	TRBV19	TRBJ1-5	.	TGTGCCAGTAGCTGGGACATCCGCAATCAGCCCCAGCATTTT	CASSWDIRNQPQHF
.	TRBV19	TRBJ2-3	.	TGTGCCAGTACTTCAGGGTGGGGTACAGATACGCAGTATTTT	CASTSGWGTDTQYF
.	TRBV28	TRBJ1-1	.	TGTGCCAGCCAATTGTGGCTGGGGGGCACTGAAGCTTTCTTT	CASQLWLGGTEAFF
.	TRBV12-2	TRBJ2-1	.	TGTGCAAGTCGCTTGACTAGCGGGCGATCCTACAATGAGCAGTTCTTC	CASRLTSGRSYNEQFF
.	TRBV5-4	TRBJ2-2	.	TGTGCCAGCAGCTTAGGAGCGGTGAACACCGGGGAGCTGTTTTTT	CASSLGAVNTGELFF
.	TRBV20-1	TRBJ2-7	.	TGCAGTGCTAGACTGAACTACGAGCAGTACTTC	CSARLNYEQYF
TRBD2	TRBV9	TRBJ2-7	.	TGTGCCAGCAGCGAGGCTTTAATTCCGGGACTAGCGGGAGGCCCCTTGACCTACGAGCAGTACTTC	CASSEALIPGLAGGPLTYEQYF
TRBD2	TRBV7-2	TRBJ2-1	.	TGTGCCAGCAGCCCAATCGGGCTAGCGGGTAATAATGAGCAGTTCTTC	CASSPIGLAGNNEQFF
.	TRBV7-9	TRBJ1-2	.	TGTGCCAGCAGCTTAGTTACCGGGACAACCGGAAGTAACTATGGCTACACCTTC	CASSLVTGTTGSNYGYTF
.	TRBV18	TRBJ2-1	.	TGTGCCAGCTCACCACCCGGGTCCTACAATGAGCAGTTCTTC	CASSPPGSYNEQFF
.	TRBV10-2	TRBJ1-6	.	TGCGCCAGCAGTGACCGGACAGCATCAAATTCACCCCTCCACTTT	CASSDRTASNSPLHF
TRBD1	TRBV5-1	TRBJ2-5	.	TGCGCCAGCAGCTCAGACAGGGGTGAGACCCAGTACTTC	CASSSDRGETQYF
.	TRBV21-1	TRBJ1-6	.	TGTGCCAGCACCCCGCGGGGAAGCTCCTATAATTCACCCCTCCACTTT	CASTPRGSSYNSPLHF
TRBD1	TRBV10-3	TRBJ2-5	once	TGTGCCATCCGCGGAGGACAGGCAAGTTTGGAGACCCAGTACTTC	CAIRGGQASLETQYF
TRBD2	TRBV30	TRBJ2-5	many	TGTGCCTGGAAGCGGGAGGTTAGGGAGACCCAGTACTTC	CAWKREVRETQYF
TRBD1	TRBV11-3	TRBJ2-1	.	TGTGCCAGCAGCCATAAGGGGGCTGGGGGTTACAATGAGCAGTTCTTC	CASSHKGAGGYNEQFF
TRBD1	TRBV7-9	TRBJ2-7	.	TGTGCCAGCAGCCCTAGGACAGGGGGTTACGAGCAGTACTTC	CASSPRTGGYEQYF
.	TRBV5-6	TRBJ1-2	once	TGTGCCAGCAGCTTGGGGGATCTTGCCTATGGCTACACCTTC	CASSLGDLAYGYTF
.	TRBV5-1	TRBJ2-2	once	TGCGCCAGCAGCGCTCCGGGACACGAGAACACCGGGGAGCTGTTTTTT	CASSAPGHENTGELFF
TRBD1	TRBV27	TRBJ1-5	.	TGTGCCAGCAGTACATCCACAGGGGGTAGCAATCAGCCCCAGCATTTT	CASSTSTGGSNQPQHF
.	TRBV5-1	TRBJ1-1	.	TGCGCCAGCAGCTTTTACGGAGTAAACACTGAAGCTTTCTTT	CASSFYGVNTEAFF
.	TRBV11-2	TRBJ2-7	.	TGTGCCAGCAGCTTAGATCTGGGACTGTTGTACGAGCAGTACTTC	CASSLDLGLLYEQYF
.	TRBV2	TRBJ1-4	.	TGTGCCAGCAGTGGGCAGATGAAGGAAAAACTGTTTTTT	CASSGQMKEKLFF
.	TRBV30	TRBJ2-5	.	TGTGCCGGAGGGGGGGGGCCAGAGACCCAGTACTTC	CAGGGGPETQYF
.	TRBV11-3	TRBJ2-3	.	TGTGCCAGCAGCTTAGATCGTTGGGGGACTCTTAGCACAGATACGCAGTATTTT	CASSLDRWGTLSTDTQYF
.	TRBV30	TRBJ2-5	.	TGTGCCTGGAGTGTCGGGCTACAGAACCAAGAGACCCAGTACTTC	CAWSVGLQNQETQYF
.	TRBV10-3	TRBJ2-5	.	TGTGCCATCAGTGATCTTGGGAGTCAAGAGACCCAGTACTTC	CAISDLGSQETQYF
.	TRBV28	TRBJ2-3	.	TGTGCCAGCAGTACGGATACAGATACGCAGTATTTT	CASSTDTDTQYF
TRBD2	TRBV4-1	TRBJ2-5	once	TGCGCCAGCAGCCAAGTTACGCGGGGGTACCAAGAGACCCAGTACTTC	CASSQVTRGYQETQYF
.	TRBV4-1	TRBJ2-7	.	TGCGCCAGCAGCCAAACGGCCAGAACCCACGAGCAGTACTTC	CASSQTARTHEQYF